Included here is one TCR beta chain sequence, with context. These data are taken from a study of blood T cell repertoires in COVID-19. Assay: immunoSEQ multiplex PCR; the TCRdb copy retains only in-frame clones and omits some. The table lists 55,000 to 65,000 clones, 80% to 90% of them singletons. Germline V lookup: CDR1 SQVTM, CDR2 ANQGSEA. With V trimmed by 4 bases and J by 0 bases, 13 bases remained unmatched. This CDR3 comprises 18 residues. This rearrangement joins TRBV29-1 to TRBJ2-3; 10 positions agree with TRBD2. This sequence was found in a man in his sixties with active or convalescent COVID-19. The specimen sequenced was peripheral blood. Here the CDR3 reads CSVAGHSGLAESTDTQYF. Here the CDR3 DNA reads TGCAGCGTTGCGGGACACTCAGGACTAGCGGAGAGCACAGATACGCAGTATTTT.